A selection of T cell receptor beta chains follows, all from one sample in a study of response to subunit inactivated influenza vaccine. TCRdb redid the calling of the RT-PCR reads with MiXCR, one entry per CDR3 protein. The sample lists 490,000 or so distinct CDR3 sequences; 6% to 9% were seen once. The sequencing used PBMCs from blood, collected less than 30 months after vaccination. These receptors all come from a man between 50 and 69 years old who received an inactivated influenza vaccine. The CDR3 runs from the conserved cysteine through the conserved F or W. Each record gives: CDR3 DNA, CDR3 protein, J gene, clone size, D gene, V gene. A D gene is named only where the DNA matches it firmly. Clone size is not always given. Where it is, it says once, few, many or a class for expanded clones.

cdr3_nt: TGTGCCAGCAATCTCCCGGGACTAGCGATCACCGGGGAGCTGTTTTTT
cdr3_aa: CASNLPGLAITGELFF
j_call: TRBJ2-2
clone_size: NA
d_call: TRBD2
v_call: TRBV6-1

cdr3_nt: TGTGCCAGCAGTCGAGATTCTAGCGGGAGCTCCTACAATGAGCAGTTCTTC
cdr3_aa: CASSRDSSGSSYNEQFF
j_call: TRBJ2-1
clone_size: few
d_call: TRBD2
v_call: TRBV6-1

cdr3_nt: TGTGCCATCAGTGGAGACGGACAGACCAAATACGAGCAGTACTTC
cdr3_aa: CAISGDGQTKYEQYF
j_call: TRBJ2-7
clone_size: NA
d_call: NA
v_call: TRBV10-3

cdr3_nt: TGCAGTGCGGGTCCCATGCCCGACACGCAGTATTTT
cdr3_aa: CSAGPMPDTQYF
j_call: TRBJ2-3
clone_size: few
d_call: NA
v_call: TRBV20-1

cdr3_nt: TGTGCCAGCAGCTCAACCGGGACAGGGGCCCGTGAGACCCAGTACTTC
cdr3_aa: CASSSTGTGARETQYF
j_call: TRBJ2-5
clone_size: many
d_call: TRBD1
v_call: TRBV5-5

cdr3_nt: TGTGCCTGGAGTGGTAGCGGGAGCCCTTCCTACAATGAGCAGTTCTTC
cdr3_aa: CAWSGSGSPSYNEQFF
j_call: TRBJ2-1
clone_size: NA
d_call: TRBD2
v_call: TRBV30

cdr3_nt: TGTGCCAGCAGCTTGGAAGGTGACTATGGCTACACCTTC
cdr3_aa: CASSLEGDYGYTF
j_call: TRBJ1-2
clone_size: many
d_call: NA
v_call: TRBV5-1

cdr3_nt: TGCAGCGTCGCTTCCGGGACAGGGGGCTTTGGCTACACCTTC
cdr3_aa: CSVASGTGGFGYTF
j_call: TRBJ1-2
clone_size: many
d_call: TRBD1
v_call: TRBV29-1

cdr3_nt: TGTGCCAGCAACACAGGGGGGGAGACCCAGTACTTC
cdr3_aa: CASNTGGETQYF
j_call: TRBJ2-5
clone_size: NA
d_call: TRBD1
v_call: TRBV28

cdr3_nt: TGTGCCAGCAGCTCCCAACTAGCGGGGAACACAGATACGCAGTATTTT
cdr3_aa: CASSSQLAGNTDTQYF
j_call: TRBJ2-3
clone_size: few
d_call: TRBD2
v_call: TRBV7-6

cdr3_nt: TGCGCCAGCAGCTCGGAGGGACAGGGGGCAACTGAAGCTTTCTTT
cdr3_aa: CASSSEGQGATEAFF
j_call: TRBJ1-1
clone_size: few
d_call: TRBD1
v_call: TRBV5-1

cdr3_nt: TGTGCCAGCAGTTATGAGGGGCGCACAGATACGCAGTATTTT
cdr3_aa: CASSYEGRTDTQYF
j_call: TRBJ2-3
clone_size: NA
d_call: NA
v_call: TRBV6-5

cdr3_nt: TGCAGTGCCCCCCGGTATGCCAACAATGAGCAGTTCTTC
cdr3_aa: CSAPRYANNEQFF
j_call: TRBJ2-1
clone_size: NA
d_call: NA
v_call: TRBV20-1

cdr3_nt: TGTGCCAGCAGCAATACTACAGGGGGCTGGCGGACAGATACGCAGTATTTT
cdr3_aa: CASSNTTGGWRTDTQYF
j_call: TRBJ2-3
clone_size: NA
d_call: TRBD1
v_call: TRBV5-5

cdr3_nt: TGTGCCACCAGCGCGGGGAGTCCTAACTATGGCTACACCTTC
cdr3_aa: CATSAGSPNYGYTF
j_call: TRBJ1-2
clone_size: NA
d_call: NA
v_call: TRBV24-1

cdr3_nt: TGTGCCACCAGTGGGGGACGGAACAATGAGCAGTTCTTC
cdr3_aa: CATSGGRNNEQFF
j_call: TRBJ2-1
clone_size: NA
d_call: NA
v_call: TRBV24-1

cdr3_nt: TGTGCCAGCAAGGAAGGAGGGGGCACCGGGGAGCTGTTTTTT
cdr3_aa: CASKEGGGTGELFF
j_call: TRBJ2-2
clone_size: few
d_call: NA
v_call: TRBV28

cdr3_nt: TGTGCCAGCAGCTTGTCGACAGGGAGCACAGATACGCAGTATTTT
cdr3_aa: CASSLSTGSTDTQYF
j_call: TRBJ2-3
clone_size: many
d_call: TRBD1
v_call: TRBV5-5

cdr3_nt: TGTGCCAGCAGTTACCCCACTACCTTGGGCTCTGGGGCCTACGAGCAGTACTTC
cdr3_aa: CASSYPTTLGSGAYEQYF
j_call: TRBJ2-7
clone_size: many
d_call: NA
v_call: TRBV6-5

cdr3_nt: TGTGCCAGCAGCGCCCTAGGGGGCGGGACAGGGAGCTACAATGAGCAGTTCTTC
cdr3_aa: CASSALGGGTGSYNEQFF
j_call: TRBJ2-1
clone_size: few
d_call: TRBD1
v_call: TRBV7-6

cdr3_nt: TGTGCCAGCAGTTACCGGGGGTCAGGTAATGAGCAGTTCTTC
cdr3_aa: CASSYRGSGNEQFF
j_call: TRBJ2-1
clone_size: many
d_call: NA
v_call: TRBV6-5

cdr3_nt: TGTGCCAGCAGCTTGGGGAGCGGCCATGGGTCGGACGAGCAGTACTTC
cdr3_aa: CASSLGSGHGSDEQYF
j_call: TRBJ2-7
clone_size: few
d_call: NA
v_call: TRBV11-3

cdr3_nt: TGTGCCAGCAGTTATCGGGCAGGGGGTCCGGGGGATGAGCAGTTCTTC
cdr3_aa: CASSYRAGGPGDEQFF
j_call: TRBJ2-1
clone_size: NA
d_call: NA
v_call: TRBV6-5

cdr3_nt: TGTGCCAGCAGCTTTCGAGGGAGCGACCAAGAGACCCAGTACTTC
cdr3_aa: CASSFRGSDQETQYF
j_call: TRBJ2-5
clone_size: NA
d_call: NA
v_call: TRBV11-2

cdr3_nt: TGTGCCAGCAGCTTCGGCAGGGGCTATAATTCACCCCTCCACTTT
cdr3_aa: CASSFGRGYNSPLHF
j_call: TRBJ1-6
clone_size: many
d_call: NA
v_call: TRBV5-8

cdr3_nt: TGCGCCAGCAGCCAAGAGTTGACTAGCGGGGGGGAACAGATCGGGCAGTATTTT
cdr3_aa: CASSQELTSGGEQIGQYF
j_call: TRBJ2-3
clone_size: NA
d_call: TRBD2
v_call: TRBV4-1

cdr3_nt: TGTGCCAGCAGGAGCGGAGGGGTAGGCAATCAGCCCCAGCATTTT
cdr3_aa: CASRSGGVGNQPQHF
j_call: TRBJ1-5
clone_size: many
d_call: NA
v_call: TRBV6-2/TRBV6-3

cdr3_nt: TGTGCCAGCAGTTCAACAGGGCTCCCTGGAATGAACACTGAAGCTTTCTTT
cdr3_aa: CASSSTGLPGMNTEAFF
j_call: TRBJ1-1
clone_size: many
d_call: NA
v_call: TRBV12-3/TRBV12-4

cdr3_nt: TGCAGTGCGCGTCATCGCGGCTACACCTTC
cdr3_aa: CSARHRGYTF
j_call: TRBJ1-2
clone_size: NA
d_call: NA
v_call: TRBV20-1

cdr3_nt: TGTGCCAGCAGTTTAGCCGGGACCTATGGCTGCACCTTC
cdr3_aa: CASSLAGTYGCTF
j_call: TRBJ1-2
clone_size: NA
d_call: NA
v_call: TRBV12-3/TRBV12-4

cdr3_nt: TGTGCCAGCAGCTTGGGCGGACTAGGGATAAATTACGACAATGAGCAGTTCTTC
cdr3_aa: CASSLGGLGINYDNEQFF
j_call: TRBJ2-1
clone_size: many
d_call: TRBD2
v_call: TRBV5-4

cdr3_nt: TGCGCCAGCAGCCAAGATCGGCAGAGTAATGAAAAACTGTTTTTT
cdr3_aa: CASSQDRQSNEKLFF
j_call: TRBJ1-4
clone_size: many
d_call: NA
v_call: TRBV4-3

cdr3_nt: TGTGCCAGCAGCTTAGCCCGGTGGACAGGGGGGGGATTTAGCACAGATACGCAGTATTTT
cdr3_aa: CASSLARWTGGGFSTDTQYF
j_call: TRBJ2-3
clone_size: few
d_call: TRBD1
v_call: TRBV7-8

cdr3_nt: TGTGCCAGCAGCTCGCAGCGGGGGCCTAGCTCCTACAATGAGCAGTTCTTC
cdr3_aa: CASSSQRGPSSYNEQFF
j_call: TRBJ2-1
clone_size: few
d_call: TRBD2
v_call: TRBV7-9

cdr3_nt: TGTGCCAGCCACATGGGACAGGGAAACAATGAGCAGTTCTTC
cdr3_aa: CASHMGQGNNEQFF
j_call: TRBJ2-1
clone_size: many
d_call: TRBD1
v_call: TRBV11-2

cdr3_nt: TGCAGCGCGTGGGGGCGGGGGGGACCCCCCGCCCTCAATGAGCAGTTCTTC
cdr3_aa: CSAWGRGGPPALNEQFF
j_call: TRBJ2-1
clone_size: many
d_call: TRBD2
v_call: TRBV29-1

cdr3_nt: TGTGCCAGCAGGGCGAGCTCGATCCAAGAGACCCAGTACTTC
cdr3_aa: CASRASSIQETQYF
j_call: TRBJ2-5
clone_size: few
d_call: NA
v_call: TRBV7-8

cdr3_nt: TGCAGCGCCCTTCTTGGGACTAGTAAGGGCAATGAGCAGTTCTTC
cdr3_aa: CSALLGTSKGNEQFF
j_call: TRBJ2-1
clone_size: NA
d_call: TRBD2
v_call: TRBV29-1

cdr3_nt: TGCAGTGCTAGGTGGCGGTCCACAGATACGCAGTATTTT
cdr3_aa: CSARWRSTDTQYF
j_call: TRBJ2-3
clone_size: few
d_call: NA
v_call: TRBV20-1

cdr3_nt: TGTGCCATCAGTGGAGCATACGAGCAGTACTTC
cdr3_aa: CAISGAYEQYF
j_call: TRBJ2-7
clone_size: NA
d_call: NA
v_call: TRBV10-3